This TCR beta chain was documented in a study of cytomegalovirus exposure and HLA in healthy donors. The CDR3 contains 15 residues. V lost 5 bases, J lost 1 base, and 2 bases stayed unmatched. CDR1 is SGHVS and CDR2 is FQNEAQ in the germline V gene. Concerning this clone itself: As yet, its antigen is unknown.

PCR was performed using 60 Vbeta and 13 Jbeta primers. In the original analysis: A later analysis tallied roughly 77 million unique TCR beta chains, 9 million to 12 million of them shared. Some clones are missing from TCRdb's copy, which holds only in-frame ones; the method was immunoSEQ multiplex PCR. V and J calls and clone size follow that table, whereas D and trimming were derived from the DNA. The repertoire holds 200,000 to 250,000 clones, with 75% to 80% as singletons. Study-wide results and limits: One later analysis reportedly identified an Asian-associated ancestry cluster that showed fewer N-insertions than the approximately 710-donor mean.

Sequenced material: PBMCs. The chain is built from TRBV7-8 and TRBJ2-3, with TRBD2 identical over 11 bases. This clonotype originated in a man aged 18 to 35 in good health and CMV-seronegative. CDR3: CASSPTSGGTDTQYF. CDR3 in DNA: TGTGCCAGCAGCCCGACTAGCGGGGGCACAGATACGCAGTATTTT. The full variable domain, its missing parts supplied by reference TRBV7-8 and TRBJ2-3, is GAGVSQSPRYKVAKRGQDVALRCDPISGHVSLFWYQQALGQGPEFLTYFQNEAQLDKSGLPSDRFFAERPEGSVSTLKIQRTQQEDSAVYLCASSPTSGGTDTQYFGPGTRLTVL.